One TCR beta chain is described in this entry. Participant ages covered about 18 to 90 years across about two dozen US areas. With V trimmed by 2 bases and J by 7 bases, 9 bases remained unmatched. The CDR3 has 14 residues. Germline CDR1 and CDR2: GTSNPN and SVGIG (reference sequence). This entry comes from a study of blood T cell repertoires in COVID-19. As originally analysed: Amplification of reference gene primers was used by the study to estimate nucleated cell counts. Data came from immunoSEQ multiplex PCR; TCRdb stores just in-frame clones and leaves some out. That table furnishes V, J and clone size, whereas the DNA furnished D and trimming. This sample has roughly 240,000 clones, with 85% found just once.

The chain combines TRBV30 with TRBJ1-2, with 8 bases matching TRBD1. Sequencing was carried out using PBMCs or T cells enriched from blood (not recorded which). The receptor's source is a woman aged 45-59 years with acute COVID-19. The CDR3 region is CAWSSDRDTGGYTF. In DNA, the CDR3 is TGTGCCTGGAGTTCGGACAGGGATACTGGTGGCTACACCTTC.